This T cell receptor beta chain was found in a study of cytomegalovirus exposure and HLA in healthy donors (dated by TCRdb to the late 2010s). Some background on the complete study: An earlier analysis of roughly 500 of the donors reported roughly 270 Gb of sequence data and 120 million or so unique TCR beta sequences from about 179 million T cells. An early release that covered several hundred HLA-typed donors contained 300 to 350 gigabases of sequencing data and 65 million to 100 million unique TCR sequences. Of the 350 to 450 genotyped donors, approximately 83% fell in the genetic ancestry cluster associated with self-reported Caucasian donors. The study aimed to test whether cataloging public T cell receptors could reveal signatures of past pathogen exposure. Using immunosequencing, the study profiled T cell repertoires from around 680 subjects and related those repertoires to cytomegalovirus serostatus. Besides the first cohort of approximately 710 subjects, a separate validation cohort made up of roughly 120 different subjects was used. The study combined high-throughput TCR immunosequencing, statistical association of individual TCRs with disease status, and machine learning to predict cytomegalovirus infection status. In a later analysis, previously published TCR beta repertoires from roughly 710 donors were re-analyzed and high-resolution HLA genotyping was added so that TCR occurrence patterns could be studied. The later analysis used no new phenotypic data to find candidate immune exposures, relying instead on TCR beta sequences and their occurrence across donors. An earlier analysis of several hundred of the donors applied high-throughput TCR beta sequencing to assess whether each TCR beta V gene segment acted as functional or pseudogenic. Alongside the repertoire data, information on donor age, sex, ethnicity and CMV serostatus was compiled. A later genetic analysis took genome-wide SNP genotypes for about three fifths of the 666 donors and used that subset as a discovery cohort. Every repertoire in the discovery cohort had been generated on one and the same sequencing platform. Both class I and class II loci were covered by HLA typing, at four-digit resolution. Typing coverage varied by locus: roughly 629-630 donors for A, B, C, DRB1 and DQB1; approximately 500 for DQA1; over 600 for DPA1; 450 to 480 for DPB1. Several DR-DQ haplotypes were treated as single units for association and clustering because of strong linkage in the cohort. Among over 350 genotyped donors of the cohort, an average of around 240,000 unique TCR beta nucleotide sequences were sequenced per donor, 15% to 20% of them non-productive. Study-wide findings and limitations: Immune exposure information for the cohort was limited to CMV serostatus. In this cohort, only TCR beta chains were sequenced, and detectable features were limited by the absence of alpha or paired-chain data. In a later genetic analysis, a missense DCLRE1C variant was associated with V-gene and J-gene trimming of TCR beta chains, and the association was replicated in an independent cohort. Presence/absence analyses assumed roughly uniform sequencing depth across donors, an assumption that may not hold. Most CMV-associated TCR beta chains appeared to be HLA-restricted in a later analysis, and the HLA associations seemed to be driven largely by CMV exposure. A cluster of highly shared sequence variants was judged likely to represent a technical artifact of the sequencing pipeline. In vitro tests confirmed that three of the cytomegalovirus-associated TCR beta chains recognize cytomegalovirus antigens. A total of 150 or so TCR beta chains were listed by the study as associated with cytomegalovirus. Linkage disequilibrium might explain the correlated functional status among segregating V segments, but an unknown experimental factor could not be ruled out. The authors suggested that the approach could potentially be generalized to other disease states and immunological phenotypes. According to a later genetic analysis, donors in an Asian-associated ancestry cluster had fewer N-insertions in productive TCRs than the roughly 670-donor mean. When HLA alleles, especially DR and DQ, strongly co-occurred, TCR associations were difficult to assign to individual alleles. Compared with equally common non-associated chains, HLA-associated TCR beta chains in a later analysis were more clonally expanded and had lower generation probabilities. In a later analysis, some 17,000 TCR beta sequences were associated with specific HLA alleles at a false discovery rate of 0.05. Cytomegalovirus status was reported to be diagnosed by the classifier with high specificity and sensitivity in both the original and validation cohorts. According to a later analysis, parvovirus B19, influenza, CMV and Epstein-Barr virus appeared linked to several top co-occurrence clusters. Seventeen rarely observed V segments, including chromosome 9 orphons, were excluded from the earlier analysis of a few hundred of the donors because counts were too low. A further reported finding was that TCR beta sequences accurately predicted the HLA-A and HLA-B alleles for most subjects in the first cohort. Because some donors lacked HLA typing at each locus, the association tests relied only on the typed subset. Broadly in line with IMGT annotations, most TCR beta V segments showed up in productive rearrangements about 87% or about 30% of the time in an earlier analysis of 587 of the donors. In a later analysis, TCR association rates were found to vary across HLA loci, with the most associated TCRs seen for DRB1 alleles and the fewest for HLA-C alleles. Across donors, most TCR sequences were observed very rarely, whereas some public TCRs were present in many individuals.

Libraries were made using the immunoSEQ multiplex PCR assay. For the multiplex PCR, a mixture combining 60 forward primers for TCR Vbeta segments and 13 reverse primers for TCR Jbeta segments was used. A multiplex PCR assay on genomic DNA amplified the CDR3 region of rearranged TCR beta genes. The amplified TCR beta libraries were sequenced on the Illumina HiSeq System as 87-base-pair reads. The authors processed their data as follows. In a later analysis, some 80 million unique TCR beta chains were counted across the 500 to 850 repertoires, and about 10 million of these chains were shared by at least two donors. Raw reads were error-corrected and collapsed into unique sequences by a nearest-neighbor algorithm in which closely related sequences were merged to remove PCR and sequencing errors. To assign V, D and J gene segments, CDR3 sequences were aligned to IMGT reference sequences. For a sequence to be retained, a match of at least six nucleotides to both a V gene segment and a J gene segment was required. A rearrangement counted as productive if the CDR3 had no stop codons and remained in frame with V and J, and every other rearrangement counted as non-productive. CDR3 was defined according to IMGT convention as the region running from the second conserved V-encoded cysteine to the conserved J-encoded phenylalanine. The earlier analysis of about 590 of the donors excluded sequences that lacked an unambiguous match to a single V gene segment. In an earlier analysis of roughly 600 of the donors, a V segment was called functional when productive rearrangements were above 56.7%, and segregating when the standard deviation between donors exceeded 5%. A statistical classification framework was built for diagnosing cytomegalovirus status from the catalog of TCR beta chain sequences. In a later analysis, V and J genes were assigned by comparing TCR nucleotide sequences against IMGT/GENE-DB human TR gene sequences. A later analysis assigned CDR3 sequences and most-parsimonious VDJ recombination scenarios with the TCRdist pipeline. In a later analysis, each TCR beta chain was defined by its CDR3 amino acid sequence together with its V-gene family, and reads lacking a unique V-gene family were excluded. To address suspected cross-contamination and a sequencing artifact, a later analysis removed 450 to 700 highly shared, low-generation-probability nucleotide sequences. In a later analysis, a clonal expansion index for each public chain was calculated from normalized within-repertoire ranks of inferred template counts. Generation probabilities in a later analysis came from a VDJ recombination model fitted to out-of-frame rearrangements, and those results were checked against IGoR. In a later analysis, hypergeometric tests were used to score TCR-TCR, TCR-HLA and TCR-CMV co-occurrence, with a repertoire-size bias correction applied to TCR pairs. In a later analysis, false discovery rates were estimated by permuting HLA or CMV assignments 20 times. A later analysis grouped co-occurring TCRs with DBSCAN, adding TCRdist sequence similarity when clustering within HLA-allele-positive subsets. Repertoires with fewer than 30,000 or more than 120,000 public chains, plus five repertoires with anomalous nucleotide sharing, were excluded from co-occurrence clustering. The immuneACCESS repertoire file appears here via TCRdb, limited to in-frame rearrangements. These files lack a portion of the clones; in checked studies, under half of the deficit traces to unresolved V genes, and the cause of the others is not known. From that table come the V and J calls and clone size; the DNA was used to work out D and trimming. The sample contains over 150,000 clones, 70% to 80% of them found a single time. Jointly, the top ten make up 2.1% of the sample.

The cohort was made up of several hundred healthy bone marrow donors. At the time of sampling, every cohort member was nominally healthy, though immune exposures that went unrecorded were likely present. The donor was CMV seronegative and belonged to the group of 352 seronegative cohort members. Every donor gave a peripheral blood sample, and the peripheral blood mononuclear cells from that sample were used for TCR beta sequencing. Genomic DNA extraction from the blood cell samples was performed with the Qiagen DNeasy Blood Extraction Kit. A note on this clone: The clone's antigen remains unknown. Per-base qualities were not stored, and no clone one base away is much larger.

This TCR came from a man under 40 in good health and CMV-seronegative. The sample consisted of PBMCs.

The CDR3 protein sequence reads: CASSQDPYRGALTGELFF. The bases are TGTGCCAGCAGCCAAGACCCCTACCGGGGGGCATTGACCGGGGAGCTGTTTTTT. Rearrangement joined TRBV14 to TRBJ2-2; perhaps TRBD2 is the D gene, with 7 bases matching. Relative to germline, V is 0 bases shorter and J is 5 bases shorter, with 19 bases between their ends. The CDR3 numbers 18 residues from cysteine through phenylalanine. Here the CDR3 DNA is all that survives: 54 bases in frame from base 1. For CDR1 and CDR2, the germline V gene lists SGHDN and FVKESK.